The rows below give T cell receptor beta chains drawn from one sample of a study of blood T cell repertoires in COVID-19. Data came from immunoSEQ multiplex PCR; TCRdb stores just in-frame clones and leaves some out. The sample contains under 130,000 clones, about four fifths of which appear only once. The source material was peripheral blood. These receptors originate from a woman aged 65 to 85 with acute or convalescent COVID-19. Each CDR3 is given with its conserved first and last residue. The order of the fields is V gene, D gene, CDR3 protein. D genes are given only for firm matches.

V: TRBV29-1; D: -; CDR3: CSVERSPYNEQFF
V: TRBV6-5; D: TRBD2; CDR3: CASSPPGTSGYEQYF
V: TRBV18; D: TRBD1; CDR3: CASSPQTGAAYNEQFF
V: TRBV27; D: TRBD1; CDR3: CASSLRQGAWGGYTF
V: TRBV19; D: TRBD2; CDR3: CASSSSSGRAGDTQYF
V: TRBV7-2; D: TRBD1; CDR3: CASSHKGQLFSGANVLTF
V: TRBV29-1; D: TRBD2; CDR3: CSVLGAGGHTGELFF
V: TRBV5-8; D: -; CDR3: CASSFGGSNQPQHF
V: TRBV6-5; D: -; CDR3: CASSLTGNSGNTIYF
V: TRBV10-3; D: TRBD1; CDR3: CAIRAQGQMNTEAFF
V: TRBV19; D: -; CDR3: CASSIGIDTQYF
V: TRBV13; D: -; CDR3: CASSLRGFGTDTQYF
V: TRBV28; D: -; CDR3: CATWSGSHTGELFF
V: TRBV28; D: TRBD2; CDR3: CASSSLIAGRGNEQFF
V: TRBV7-6; D: TRBD1; CDR3: CASSPGTGMNTEAFF
V: TRBV28; D: -; CDR3: CASSSYDGNYGYTF
V: TRBV4-1; D: -; CDR3: CASSQGFRENTEAFF
V: TRBV10-1; D: TRBD1; CDR3: CASSRDSEKLFF
V: TRBV27; D: -; CDR3: CASSPSGGHRYEQYF
V: TRBV19; D: -; CDR3: CASSILPGVGYGYTF
V: TRBV6-5; D: TRBD2; CDR3: CASSYAGGRTGELFF
V: TRBV10-3; D: TRBD2; CDR3: CAISSAGVYTGELFF
V: TRBV18; D: -; CDR3: CASSPNGLDEQYF
V: TRBV3-1/TRBV3-2; D: -; CDR3: CASSQGLSSSYEQYF
V: TRBV9; D: TRBD1; CDR3: CASSVEGTEGNTIYF
V: TRBV3-1/TRBV3-2; D: -; CDR3: CASSQEAGSGQPQHF
V: TRBV27; D: TRBD2; CDR3: CASSLAGGRLNEQFF
V: TRBV5-5; D: TRBD1; CDR3: CASSRNRGETQYF
V: TRBV7-2; D: TRBD1; CDR3: CASRGTGDGNTIYF
V: TRBV27; D: TRBD2; CDR3: CASSLSQLAGYGELFF
V: TRBV19; D: -; CDR3: CASSGAVREGSYEQYF
V: TRBV19; D: -; CDR3: CASSGHPGDQPQHF
V: TRBV6-1; D: -; CDR3: CASSEYPGANQPQHF
V: TRBV10-3; D: -; CDR3: CATNTPRLGSTGELFF
V: TRBV5-6; D: TRBD1; CDR3: CASSSNRPLQGRSNYGYTF
V: TRBV19; D: -; CDR3: CASRFREQNTEAFF
V: TRBV2; D: TRBD2; CDR3: CASSGTSGGPGVLDTQYF
V: TRBV6-1; D: -; CDR3: CASSERVSGTEAFF
V: TRBV19; D: TRBD1; CDR3: CASSPRTGGGTEAFF
V: TRBV6-2/TRBV6-3; D: -; CDR3: CASSYPSQTMGNEQFF
V: TRBV27; D: TRBD1; CDR3: CASSRTGGADTGELFF
V: TRBV27; D: -; CDR3: CASSLGRNTEAFF
V: TRBV5-1; D: -; CDR3: CASSLYFTGGSNNYGYTF
V: TRBV3-1/TRBV3-2; D: -; CDR3: CASSQAAEGDTEAFF
V: TRBV28; D: TRBD1; CDR3: CASSLRTGGESYTF
V: TRBV10-3; D: TRBD2; CDR3: CATTGTSLSSSYNEQFF
V: TRBV7-2; D: TRBD2; CDR3: CASSLSRLAVRETQYF
V: TRBV3-1/TRBV3-2; D: -; CDR3: CASSRQPYEQYF
V: TRBV4-3; D: -; CDR3: CASSQERVDILRNYGYTF
V: TRBV20-1; D: -; CDR3: CSATRGGEQFF
V: TRBV27; D: -; CDR3: CASSLEQGRNSPLHF